Here is one TCR beta chain with its context. Its antigen is not known. The germline V gene encodes CDR1 SGHRS and CDR2 YFSETQ. Trimming stripped 5 bases from V and 4 bases from J, with 10 bases between. This CDR3 has 13 amino acids. The data are from a study of T cell repertoires in cytomegalovirus infection. Across the study: It was recently identified HLA-C-restricted and well-studied HLA-B-restricted CMV epitopes that the study used. Public TCR beta signature analysis indicated the presence of both CMV infection and matching HLA type.

Using its own MiXCR run on the reads, TCRdb lists one record per CDR3 protein. The sample lists some 500,000 distinct CDR3 sequences; roughly a third were seen once. Notes on the study in general: Accumulated public TCR beta family frequency recognized individuals carrying CMV together with the relevant HLA. CMV-specific TCR beta clonotypes restricted by HLA-C were the ones dominating the ex vivo response.

The source material was cultured PBMCs, sampled from culture after CMV antigen stimulation. The TCR was taken from a human donor in good health (CMV status not recorded). Some clones in this sample may be carry-over from other donors' samples. This rearrangement joins TRBV5-1 to TRBJ2-1; D gene ambiguous. CDR3 bases: TGCGCCAGCAGTTTAAACTTTTACAATGAGCAGTTCTTC. The encoded protein is CASSLNFYNEQFF. The variable domain in full, with the rest retrieved from reference TRBV5-1 and TRBJ2-1, is KAGVTQTPRYLIKTRGQQVTLSCSPISGHRSVSWYQQTPGQGLQFLFEYFSETQRNKGNFPGRFSGRQFSNSRSEMNVSTLELGDSALYLCASSLNFYNEQFFGPGTRLTVL.